These 27 T cell receptor beta chains were sequenced from one sample in a study of blood T cells in healthy people across ages. The second PCR ran roughly 6 to 11 cycles with a sample-barcoded 5' primer and J-beta primers. Each CDR3 protein is one row after TCRdb ran MiXCR on the 5' RACE reads. This table holds 1.5 million to 2 million distinct CDR3 sequences, 35% to 50% found once. Sequencing input: blood. Receptor source: a human donor in good health.

V and J are TRBV7-2 and TRBJ2-1; D might be TRBD1 or TRBD2, each matching 5 bases. Germline V gene sequence: CDR1 SGHTA, CDR2 FQGNSA. This CDR3 has 14 amino acids. Trimming pared 5 bases from V and 3 bases from J, leaving 11 bases between. The CDR3 nucleotides are TGTGCCAGCAGCACCCGGGACGACTACAATGAGCAGTTCTTC. It yields the protein CASSTRDDYNEQFF.

On this clonotype: A clone one base away is much larger, so this may be a read error. This chain joins TRBV10-2 and TRBJ2-1; 9 nucleotides match TRBD1. The junction had 7 bases not matched to a gene; V was cut back by 6 bases and J by 10 bases. The V gene's germline CDR1 is WSHSY and CDR2 SAAADI. The CDR3 is 13 amino acids. The CDR3 reads CASSRTGENEQFF. CDR3 sequence (DNA): TGCGCCAGCAGCCGGACAGGGGAAAACGAGCAGTTCTTC.

This clonotype was detected only once. This rearrangement joins TRBV10-3 to TRBJ2-1; D unclear. The V end was cut by 10 bases, the J end by 7 bases, with 8 bases between. Germline V gene sequence: CDR1 ENHRY, CDR2 SYGVKD. The length of the CDR3 is 10 residues. The CDR3 region is CANGNNEQFF. The CDR3 DNA reads as TGTGCCAATGGTAATAATGAGCAGTTCTTC.

This sequence joins TRBV7-2 and TRBJ2-3; D is possibly TRBD1 or TRBD2 (5 bases each). Germline CDR1 reads SGHTA; CDR2 reads FQGNSA. Deletions cut 3 bases from V and 3 bases from J, with 22 bases between. The CDR3 is 18 amino acids. The DNA for the CDR3 is TGTGCCAGCAGCTTTCTTAAGGGGACCTCAAGGAGGACAGATACGCAGTATTTT. It is translated as CASSFLKGTSRRTDTQYF.

At least ten counts were recorded for this clonotype. This sequence joins TRBV6-2 or TRBV6-3 and TRBJ2-3, with TRBD2 matching 9 bases. The CDR3 runs to 13 residues. Germline CDR1 MNHEY, CDR2 SVGEGT. V dropped 4 bases and J dropped 7; count of bases not matched to a gene: 3. As DNA, the CDR3 is TGTGCCAGCAGTTCGGGACTAGCAAATACGCAGTATTTT. Its protein product is CASSSGLANTQYF.

The V gene is TRBV7-2, the J gene TRBJ2-5, with D possibly called TRBD1 or TRBD2 (6 bases each). V was shortened by 6 bases and J by 0 bases, with 17 bases between the two germline ends. The CDR3 is 16 residues long. Germline V gene lookup returns CDR1 SGHTA and CDR2 FQGNSA. CDR3 sequence (DNA): TGTGCCAGCAGTAGGGGGGTAGCCACTTACCAAGAGACCCAGTACTTC. It yields the protein CASSRGVATYQETQYF.

This clonotype was detected only once. This CDR3 is CASSLGGQGYRVSEQYF. As DNA, the CDR3 is TGTGCCAGCAGCTTAGGGGGACAGGGTTACAGGGTTTCCGAGCAGTACTTC. The J gene is TRBJ2-4, the V gene TRBV7-8; 9 bases are a match to TRBD1. The last part of the DNA fits TRBJ2-7 better; the J call may be wrong. CDR1 SGHVS and CDR2 FQNEAQ come from the germline V gene. The CDR3 totals 17 residues.

A few counts support this clonotype. V gene TRBV4-3 combines with J gene TRBJ2-2; 8 bases are shared with TRBD2. The CDR3 totals 14 residues. Germline CDR1 LGHNA, CDR2 YSLEER. The V segment lost 0 bases and the J segment 8 bases; nucleotides outside the gene matches: 2. CDR3 protein: CASSQDKRGGELFF. Written as DNA, the CDR3 is TGCGCCAGCAGCCAAGACAAGCGGGGGGGGGAGCTGTTTTTT.

The CDR3 is CASSWGDRKETQYF. The CDR3 DNA follows: TGCGCCAGCAGCTGGGGCGACAGGAAAGAGACCCAGTACTTC. The V call is TRBV5-1, the J call TRBJ2-5; D perhaps matches TRBD1 (6 bases). CDR3 length equals 14 residues. Germline CDR1 and CDR2: SGHRS and YFSETQ. V shed 3 bases and J shed 3 bases, with 12 bases lying between them.

V usage is TRBV27 and J usage is TRBJ1-1, with TRBD1 identical over 7 bases. Germline V lookup: CDR1 MNHEY, CDR2 SMNVEV (reference sequence). The CDR3 contains 15 residues. Unmatched junction bases numbered 14, after V lost 7 bases and J lost 6 bases. CDR3 sequence (DNA): TGTGCCAGCACTAACTTATTAAACAGGGGTTCTGAAGCTTTCTTT. It codes for CASTNLLNRGSEAFF.

The chain recombines TRBV7-2 with TRBJ2-2; D possibly corresponds to TRBD1 (6 bases). V shed 5 bases and J shed 1 base, with 14 bases lying between them. The length of the CDR3 is 16 residues. Germline CDR1 SGHTA, CDR2 FQGNSA. In nucleotides, the CDR3 is TGTGCCAGCAGCCCCAGGGGTTTTAGGAACACCGGGGAGCTGTTTTTT. This sequence encodes CASSPRGFRNTGELFF.

The rearrangement uses TRBV6-6 and TRBJ1-2, with D unresolved. The CDR3 has 12 amino acids. Trimming left V 4 bases short and J 9 bases short, with 12 bases between. The V gene's germline CDR1 is MNHNY and CDR2 SVGAGI (reference sequence). The DNA of the CDR3 is TGTGCCAGCAGTTCCCAGGCGGTCCGCTACACCTTC. Translation gives CASSSQAVRYTF.

This chain connects TRBV7-9 to TRBJ2-3; maybe TRBD2 (5 bases). V lost 5 bases to trimming and J lost 3 bases, with 15 bases between them. The CDR3 is 15 residues long. The germline V gene has CDR1 SEHNR and CDR2 FQNEAQ (reference sequence). The CDR3 DNA follows: TGTGCCAGCAGCCCGCCCGGGGAGCCGACAGATACGCAGTATTTT. This sequence encodes CASSPPGEPTDTQYF.

There are a few counts of this clonotype. The gene calls are TRBV6-5 and TRBJ1-2; D gene uncertain. V shed 2 bases and J shed 11 bases, with 24 bases lying between them. Germline CDR1 reads MNHEY; CDR2 reads SVGAGI. CDR3 length: 16 residues. The CDR3 DNA follows: TGTGCCAGCAGTTACGTTCGGAGCGACATCCCTCGGCGGTACACCTTC. Translation gives CASSYVRSDIPRRYTF.

This clonotype was counted ten times or more. The chain employs TRBV3-1 and TRBJ2-3; D possibly corresponds to TRBD2 (6 bases). Germline CDR1 reads LGHDT; CDR2 reads YNNKEL (reference sequence). V lost 0 bases and J lost 4, with 17 bases in between. CDR3 size: 17 residues. CDR3 sequence: CASSQEGWAGKADTQYF. CDR3 bases: TGTGCCAGCAGCCAAGAAGGGTGGGCGGGGAAGGCAGATACGCAGTATTTT.

This chain uses TRBV6-5 with TRBJ2-1; 7 bases match TRBD1. CDR1 and CDR2 (germline): MNHEY, SVGAGI. The length of the CDR3 is 17 residues. J gave up 5 bases and V 0 bases, and 10 bases lay outside the gene matches. CDR3 coding DNA: TGTGCCAGCAGTTACTCAACCGACAGGGAAGAAGACAATGAGCAGTTCTTC. It encodes CASSYSTDREEDNEQFF.

The V and J genes are TRBV12-3 or TRBV12-4 and TRBJ2-1; 16 nucleotides line up with TRBD2. This CDR3 is built from 17 residues. V was pared by 4 bases and J by 1 base, with 1 base of the junction left unmatched. The CDR3 DNA reads as TGTGCCAGCAGTTGGGGACTAGCGGGGGGGTCCTACAATGAGCAGTTCTTC. Its translation is CASSWGLAGGSYNEQFF.

Points on this clonotype: At one of its ends the junction is not consistent with the germline gene, which may arise from a read error. The chain is built from TRBV7-9 and TRBJ2-5, with D perhaps being TRBD1 or TRBD2 (5 bases each). Germline values: CDR1 SEHNR, CDR2 FQNEAQ (reference sequence). CDR3 size: 13 residues. The CDR3 region has the DNA TGTGGCAGCAGCTTCAGGGATCAGGGAGAGCAGTACTTC. Amino acid sequence: CGSSFRDQGEQYF.

The chain carries TRBV7-9 and TRBJ1-1, with D perhaps TRBD1 (6 bases). The length of the CDR3 is 13 residues. Germline V gene sequence: CDR1 SEHNR, CDR2 FQNEAQ (reference sequence). Trimming took off 2 bases at V and 7 bases at J, with 11 bases between the two ends. CDR3 residues: CASSLLVGGEAFF. The CDR3 DNA is TGTGCCAGCAGCTTACTCGTAGGGGGTGAAGCTTTCTTT.

The gene calls are TRBV20-1 and TRBJ2-5; D assignment may be TRBD1 or TRBD2 (6 bases each). CDR1 DFQATT and CDR2 SNEGSKA come from the germline V gene (reference sequence). V lost 5 bases and J 5 bases, leaving 21 bases between the germline ends. This CDR3 is built from 15 residues. The CDR3 bases are TGCAGTGCTGGGCTGTTGGGCCGAGGGGGGGAGACCCAGTACTTC. It is translated as CSAGLLGRGGETQYF.

The chain combines TRBV29-1 with TRBJ1-4, with D perhaps matching TRBD1 (6 bases). This CDR3 is 17 amino acids long. Between the trimmed V and J ends, which lost 4 bases and 0 bases, there was a span of 18 bases. Germline CDR1 is SQVTM and CDR2 is ANQGSEA. This CDR3 is CSVANRQAHATNEKLFF. In DNA, the CDR3 is TGCAGCGTTGCGAATCGACAGGCCCATGCAACTAATGAAAAACTGTTTTTT.

The chain uses TRBV4-2 and TRBJ2-4, with 7 bases that match TRBD1. Germline CDR1 LGHNA, CDR2 YNFKEQ. Unmatched junction bases numbered 5, after V lost 0 bases and J lost 6 bases. The CDR3 is 15 amino acids. CDR3 protein: CASSQDPGGTNIQYF. As DNA, the CDR3 is TGTGCCAGCAGCCAAGATCCAGGGGGAACAAACATTCAGTACTTC.

Many counts were recorded for this clonotype. The junction differs from germline at one of its ends, possibly a read error. The V call is TRBV7-2, the J call TRBJ1-1; D remains ambiguous. The CDR3 loop spans 13 amino acids. From germline, CDR1 is SGHTA and CDR2 FQGNSA. CDR3 sequence reads: CASSLLGNTEAFF. The CDR3 DNA reads as TGCGCCAGCAGCTTGCTGGGGAACACTGAAGCTTTCTTT.

This clonotype was counted only a few times. V usage is TRBV13 and J usage is TRBJ2-7; 9 nucleotides match TRBD1. There are 18 residues in the CDR3. CDR1 is PRHDT and CDR2 is FYEKMQ in the germline V gene (reference sequence). V lost 1 base and J lost 2; bases outside the gene matches: 12. The CDR3 DNA is TGTGCCAGCAGCTTAGCTCTTGGTACCCGACAGGGGGCCTACGAGCAGTACTTC. This encodes CASSLALGTRQGAYEQYF.

This clonotype has ten or more counts. V gene TRBV29-1 combines with J gene TRBJ2-3; D remains unclear. The germline CDR1 and CDR2 sequences are SQVTM and ANQGSEA. This CDR3 comprises 13 residues. V lost 4 bases to trimming and J lost 0 bases, with 8 bases between them. The CDR3 DNA reads as TGCAGCGTTGGGTACAGTAGCACAGATACGCAGTATTTT. It codes for CSVGYSSTDTQYF.

V is TRBV29-1 and J is TRBJ1-1; no firm D call. The V end was cut by 0 bases, the J end by 1 base, with 6 bases between. The germline gives CDR1 SQVTM, CDR2 ANQGSEA. The CDR3 loop spans 13 amino acids. The CDR3: CSVEDPSNTEAFF. CDR3 coding DNA: TGCAGCGTTGAAGATCCTTCGAACACTGAAGCTTTCTTT.

There are a few counts of this clonotype. V and J are TRBV12-3 or TRBV12-4 and TRBJ1-4, with a tentative D call TRBD1 (6 bases). The length of the CDR3 is 13 residues. V shed 3 bases and J shed 7 bases, with 9 bases lying between them. DNA of the CDR3: TGTGCCAGCAGTTTCGGGGGGCGTGAAAAACTGTTTTTT. Translating gives CASSFGGREKLFF.